The clone carrying this T cell receptor beta chain is a singleton in its sample. No antigen is known for it. PCR was performed using 60 Vbeta and 13 Jbeta primers. The assay was immunoSEQ multiplex PCR, and TCRdb's table has in-frame clones only and misses some. The sample lists roughly 190,000 clones; more than 75% were seen once. This record belongs to a study of cytomegalovirus exposure and HLA in healthy donors. Findings and limits, study-wide: CMV antigen specificity of a few CMV-associated chains was confirmed in vitro.

Germline CDR1 SGHAT, CDR2 FQNNGV. Losses at the gene ends were 6 bases for V and 0 bases for J; bases not matched to a gene: 13. The CDR3 spans 19 residues. The chain joins TRBV11-2 to TRBJ2-7, with 14 bases fitting TRBD2. Sequencing was performed on PBMCs. The TCR was taken from a man younger than 45 in good health and CMV-seronegative. The chain's CDR3 is CASRAIRTSGGTSSYEQYF. CDR3 nucleotide sequence: TGTGCCAGCAGGGCCATTAGGACTAGCGGGGGGACGAGCTCCTACGAGCAGTACTTC.